This TCR beta chain was sequenced during a study of HIV-infected patients and healthy controls. General study points: No HLA typing of donors was done in this study. Significantly higher mean Gini indices appeared in HIV-infected repertoires, possibly reflecting oligoclonality.

Reverse transcription used about 500 ng RNA and constant-region primers for alpha and beta. Using multiplexing indices, alpha and beta chain libraries were generated apart by chain-specific third strand synthesis. TCRdb called the 5' RACE reads again in MiXCR, with one record for every CDR3 protein. The sample shows around 5,800 distinct CDR3 sequences, roughly a tenth of them seen only once. Trimming stripped 4 bases from V and 6 bases from J, with 27 bases between. This CDR3 comprises 19 residues. Germline loops: CDR1 MGHRA, CDR2 YSYEKL. In its sample, this clonotype is medium-sized. Its target is unknown. The repertoire came from unfractionated whole blood and reflected all unsorted peripheral T cells.

This sample comprised blood, obtained before antiretroviral therapy. The receptor was derived from an adult with HIV infection. V gene TRBV4-1 combines with J gene TRBJ2-2, with unresolved D. The CDR3 reads CASSLLVMVQPGMAGELFF. The CDR3, as DNA: TGCGCCAGCAGCCTGCTCGTAATGGTCCAGCCGGGTATGGCCGGGGAGCTGTTTTTT.